The rows below give T cell receptor beta chains drawn from one sample of a study of blood T cell repertoires in COVID-19. The method was immunoSEQ multiplex PCR; TCRdb's version includes in-frame clones alone and lacks a portion of them. The sample has about 75,000 clones, roughly 78% seen once. Material: peripheral blood. Source of these receptors: a woman of 80 years or more with active or convalescent COVID-19. CDR3s include the opening cysteine and the closing phenylalanine or tryptophan. A D gene is named only where the DNA matches it firmly. Part of the rows lack a size; the others show once, few, many or a class for expanded clones.

D gene: TRBD2
CDR3 length: 16
clone size: NA
J gene: TRBJ2-5
V gene: TRBV4-1
CDR3 protein: CASSQSLTSGSGTQYF
CDR3 DNA: TGCGCCAGCAGCCAATCCCTTACTAGCGGGAGTGGGACCCAGTACTTC

D gene: NA
CDR3 length: 14
clone size: NA
J gene: TRBJ1-5
V gene: TRBV28
CDR3 protein: CASSLAGSTQPQHF
CDR3 DNA: TGTGCCAGCAGTTTAGCAGGGTCCACTCAGCCCCAGCATTTT

D gene: TRBD2
CDR3 length: 21
clone size: NA
J gene: TRBJ2-3
V gene: TRBV5-1
CDR3 protein: CASSFPKPGLALWPHTDTQYF
CDR3 DNA: TGCGCCAGCAGCTTTCCTAAGCCGGGACTAGCTTTGTGGCCCCACACAGATACGCAGTATTTT

D gene: NA
CDR3 length: 15
clone size: NA
J gene: TRBJ1-6
V gene: TRBV7-8
CDR3 protein: CASSLRYIRDSPLHF
CDR3 DNA: TGTGCCAGCAGCCTGCGGTACATCCGCGATTCACCCCTCCACTTT

D gene: NA
CDR3 length: 14
clone size: NA
J gene: TRBJ1-2
V gene: TRBV5-1
CDR3 protein: CASSLGTVQPGYTF
CDR3 DNA: TGCGCCAGCAGCTTGGGGACAGTTCAGCCTGGCTACACCTTC

D gene: TRBD2
CDR3 length: 18
clone size: NA
J gene: TRBJ2-3
V gene: TRBV10-3
CDR3 protein: CAISERASGRASTDTQYF
CDR3 DNA: TGTGCCATCAGTGAGAGAGCTAGCGGGAGGGCCAGCACAGATACGCAGTATTTT

D gene: NA
CDR3 length: 12
clone size: NA
J gene: TRBJ1-1
V gene: TRBV28
CDR3 protein: CASSTNPPEAFF
CDR3 DNA: TGTGCCAGCAGTACAAACCCACCAGAAGCTTTCTTT

D gene: NA
CDR3 length: 13
clone size: few
J gene: TRBJ1-2
V gene: TRBV11-2
CDR3 protein: CASSLGGGYGYTF
CDR3 DNA: TGTGCCAGCAGCTTAGGTGGCGGCTATGGCTACACCTTC

D gene: TRBD1
CDR3 length: 12
clone size: NA
J gene: TRBJ1-6
V gene: TRBV6-5
CDR3 protein: CASRTGFSPLHF
CDR3 DNA: TGTGCCAGTAGGACAGGGTTTTCACCCCTCCACTTT

D gene: NA
CDR3 length: 14
clone size: once
J gene: TRBJ1-1
V gene: TRBV19
CDR3 protein: CASSIYSGNTEAFF
CDR3 DNA: TGTGCCAGTAGTATCTACTCAGGGAACACTGAAGCTTTCTTT

D gene: TRBD2
CDR3 length: 14
clone size: NA
J gene: TRBJ2-1
V gene: TRBV7-2
CDR3 protein: CASTFGLAYNEQFF
CDR3 DNA: TGTGCCAGCACTTTTGGACTAGCATACAATGAGCAGTTCTTC

D gene: TRBD1
CDR3 length: 16
clone size: NA
J gene: TRBJ2-2
V gene: TRBV18
CDR3 protein: CASSNLGQPNTGELFF
CDR3 DNA: TGTGCCAGCTCTAACCTGGGACAGCCCAACACCGGGGAGCTGTTTTTT

D gene: TRBD2
CDR3 length: 15
clone size: NA
J gene: TRBJ2-7
V gene: TRBV9
CDR3 protein: CASSLLAGGPGEQYF
CDR3 DNA: TGTGCCAGCAGTCTTTTAGCGGGAGGGCCTGGCGAGCAGTACTTC

D gene: NA
CDR3 length: 15
clone size: NA
J gene: TRBJ2-2
V gene: TRBV11-2
CDR3 protein: CASSLGSRNTGELFF
CDR3 DNA: TGTGCCAGCAGCTTAGGTTCGCGCAACACCGGGGAGCTGTTTTTT

D gene: TRBD2
CDR3 length: 14
clone size: once
J gene: TRBJ2-3
V gene: TRBV6-5
CDR3 protein: CASSSGGGTDTQYF
CDR3 DNA: TGTGCCAGCAGTTCGGGGGGAGGCACAGATACGCAGTATTTT

D gene: TRBD1
CDR3 length: 14
clone size: few
J gene: TRBJ1-6
V gene: TRBV24-1
CDR3 protein: CATSEGTGYSPLHF
CDR3 DNA: TGTGCCACCAGTGAGGGGACAGGGTATTCACCCCTCCACTTT

D gene: NA
CDR3 length: 11
clone size: few
J gene: TRBJ2-7
V gene: TRBV10-3
CDR3 protein: CAALGEVQQYF
CDR3 DNA: TGTGCCGCACTAGGGGAGGTCCAGCAGTACTTC

D gene: TRBD1
CDR3 length: 15
clone size: NA
J gene: TRBJ2-3
V gene: TRBV19
CDR3 protein: CASSVKGAGADTQYF
CDR3 DNA: TGTGCCAGTAGTGTTAAGGGGGCCGGGGCAGATACGCAGTATTTT

D gene: NA
CDR3 length: 15
clone size: NA
J gene: TRBJ1-6
V gene: TRBV7-3
CDR3 protein: CASSLRGFRGSPLHF
CDR3 DNA: TGTGCCAGCAGCTTAAGAGGCTTCAGAGGTTCACCCCTCCACTTT

D gene: NA
CDR3 length: 14
clone size: once
J gene: TRBJ2-5
V gene: TRBV5-1
CDR3 protein: CASSLADRQETQYF
CDR3 DNA: TGCGCCAGCAGCTTGGCCGACAGACAAGAGACCCAGTACTTC

D gene: TRBD1
CDR3 length: 17
clone size: NA
J gene: TRBJ1-2
V gene: TRBV19
CDR3 protein: CASSIDRGTGTNYGYTF
CDR3 DNA: TGTGCCAGTAGTATAGATCGGGGGACAGGGACTAACTATGGCTACACCTTC

D gene: NA
CDR3 length: 12
clone size: NA
J gene: TRBJ2-1
V gene: TRBV2
CDR3 protein: CASSPGDNEQFF
CDR3 DNA: TGTGCCAGCAGCCCGGGGGACAATGAGCAGTTCTTC

D gene: TRBD1
CDR3 length: 16
clone size: NA
J gene: TRBJ1-6
V gene: TRBV27
CDR3 protein: CASRRGGQGLDSPLHF
CDR3 DNA: TGTGCCAGCAGACGGGGCGGACAGGGGCTCGATTCACCCCTCCACTTT

D gene: TRBD2
CDR3 length: 14
clone size: NA
J gene: TRBJ2-5
V gene: TRBV19
CDR3 protein: CASSLAGSQETQYF
CDR3 DNA: TGTGCCAGTAGTTTAGCGGGGTCCCAAGAGACCCAGTACTTC

D gene: NA
CDR3 length: 14
clone size: NA
J gene: TRBJ2-3
V gene: TRBV28
CDR3 protein: CASSLHKEADTQYF
CDR3 DNA: TGTGCCAGCAGTTTGCACAAGGAGGCAGATACGCAGTATTTT

D gene: TRBD2
CDR3 length: 17
clone size: NA
J gene: TRBJ2-7
V gene: TRBV11-2
CDR3 protein: CASSRTSGYLSSYEQYF
CDR3 DNA: TGTGCCAGCAGCCGGACTAGCGGGTACCTTAGCTCCTACGAGCAGTACTTC

D gene: TRBD2
CDR3 length: 18
clone size: NA
J gene: TRBJ2-3
V gene: TRBV7-6
CDR3 protein: CASSLIGTSGGVLDTQYF
CDR3 DNA: TGTGCCAGCAGCTTAATCGGAACTAGCGGGGGGGTCTTAGATACGCAGTATTTT

D gene: TRBD2
CDR3 length: 15
clone size: once
J gene: TRBJ2-1
V gene: TRBV19
CDR3 protein: CASRLAGVTYNEQFF
CDR3 DNA: TGTGCCAGTAGGCTAGCGGGAGTCACCTACAATGAGCAGTTCTTC

D gene: TRBD1
CDR3 length: 14
clone size: NA
J gene: TRBJ1-2
V gene: TRBV19
CDR3 protein: CASSSGTGGFGYTF
CDR3 DNA: TGTGCCAGTAGTTCCGGGACAGGGGGCTTTGGCTACACCTTC

D gene: NA
CDR3 length: 16
clone size: NA
J gene: TRBJ1-2
V gene: TRBV11-2
CDR3 protein: CASSLDLRGTNYGYTF
CDR3 DNA: TGTGCCAGCAGCTTAGACCTCAGGGGCACTAACTATGGCTACACCTTC

D gene: NA
CDR3 length: 14
clone size: NA
J gene: TRBJ1-3
V gene: TRBV4-3
CDR3 protein: CASSQDLGGNTIYF
CDR3 DNA: TGCGCCAGCAGCCAAGATCTCGGTGGAAACACCATATATTTT

D gene: TRBD1
CDR3 length: 14
clone size: NA
J gene: TRBJ2-5
V gene: TRBV10-3
CDR3 protein: CAIRRDSLEETQYF
CDR3 DNA: TGTGCCATCAGGAGGGACAGCTTGGAAGAGACCCAGTACTTC

D gene: NA
CDR3 length: 11
clone size: NA
J gene: TRBJ2-3
V gene: TRBV20-1
CDR3 protein: CSANYTDTQYF
CDR3 DNA: TGCAGTGCTAATTACACAGATACGCAGTATTTT

D gene: TRBD1
CDR3 length: 18
clone size: NA
J gene: TRBJ1-6
V gene: TRBV28
CDR3 protein: CASTGTAFSSLYNSPLHF
CDR3 DNA: TGTGCCAGCACCGGGACAGCCTTCTCCTCTTTATATAATTCACCCCTCCACTTT

D gene: NA
CDR3 length: 16
clone size: NA
J gene: TRBJ2-2
V gene: TRBV5-1
CDR3 protein: CASSGKALGNTGELFF
CDR3 DNA: TGCGCCAGCAGCGGAAAGGCCCTAGGGAACACCGGGGAGCTGTTTTTT

D gene: TRBD1
CDR3 length: 14
clone size: NA
J gene: TRBJ1-1
V gene: TRBV7-8
CDR3 protein: CASGKQGANTEAFF
CDR3 DNA: TGTGCCAGCGGAAAACAGGGGGCGAACACTGAAGCTTTCTTT

D gene: TRBD1
CDR3 length: 16
clone size: NA
J gene: TRBJ2-3
V gene: TRBV5-4
CDR3 protein: CASSLAVRGSTDTQYF
CDR3 DNA: TGTGCCAGCAGCTTGGCTGTCAGGGGGAGCACAGATACGCAGTATTTT

D gene: NA
CDR3 length: 13
clone size: NA
J gene: TRBJ2-2
V gene: TRBV9
CDR3 protein: CASSVEKHGELFF
CDR3 DNA: TGTGCCAGCAGCGTCGAAAAGCACGGGGAGCTGTTTTTT

D gene: TRBD2
CDR3 length: 14
clone size: NA
J gene: TRBJ2-7
V gene: TRBV6-4
CDR3 protein: CASSDGTSSYEQYF
CDR3 DNA: TGTGCCAGCAGTGACGGGACTAGCAGCTACGAGCAGTACTTC

D gene: TRBD1
CDR3 length: 14
clone size: NA
J gene: TRBJ1-5
V gene: TRBV18
CDR3 protein: CASSLGQGNQPQHF
CDR3 DNA: TGTGCCAGCTCACTGGGACAGGGCAATCAGCCCCAGCATTTT

D gene: NA
CDR3 length: 15
clone size: few
J gene: TRBJ2-2
V gene: TRBV6-6
CDR3 protein: CASSYIFGNTGELFF
CDR3 DNA: TGTGCCAGCAGTTACATTTTCGGGAACACCGGGGAGCTGTTTTTT

D gene: TRBD1
CDR3 length: 18
clone size: NA
J gene: TRBJ1-1
V gene: TRBV27
CDR3 protein: CASSSKDSGTGGHTEAFF
CDR3 DNA: TGTGCCAGCAGTTCCAAGGATTCCGGGACAGGGGGCCACACTGAAGCTTTCTTT